Listed below are T cell receptor beta chains from one sample, sequenced in a study of T-cell reconstitution after alpha-beta-depleted transplantation in children. TCRdb passed the PCR reads through MiXCR, listing each CDR3 protein once. The profile shows about 980,000 distinct CDR3 sequences, roughly 29% of them singletons. The material sequenced was PBMCs, mostly from graft donor cells, taken 360 days after TCRalphabeta/CD19-depleted stem cell transplant. These receptors were obtained from a boy in the first two years of life who had a stem cell transplant for SCID, so the T cells may come from the graft donor. Both conserved end residues are part of each CDR3. The D gene is left open where the match is weak. Clone size appears in some rows only: once, few, many, or a class for an expanded clone.

V,J,size,D,CDR3,DNA
TRBV10-3,TRBJ2-7,few,NA,CAISVIAEEQYF,TGTGCCATCAGTGTGATTGCGGAGGAGCAGTACTTC
TRBV12-3/TRBV12-4,TRBJ1-1,NA,NA,CASSWVGVGGYTEAFF,TGTGCCAGCAGTTGGGTAGGTGTGGGGGGTTACACTGAAGCTTTCTTT
TRBV20-1,TRBJ2-3,few,TRBD2,CSAYETSGVGADTQYF,TGCAGTGCATATGAGACTAGCGGGGTAGGCGCAGATACGCAGTATTTT
TRBV5-1,TRBJ1-2,few,TRBD1,CASSSGQGNGYTF,TGCGCCAGCAGCTCCGGACAGGGAAATGGCTACACCTTC
TRBV27,TRBJ2-2,few,NA,CASTLHRKSGELFF,TGTGCCAGCACCCTACACAGAAAGTCCGGGGAGCTGTTTTTT
TRBV20-1,TRBJ2-1,few,TRBD1,CSAREPIRTGGFYNEQFF,TGCAGTGCTAGGGAGCCGATCAGGACAGGCGGCTTCTACAATGAGCAGTTCTTC
TRBV11-2,TRBJ2-7,NA,NA,CASSLSWGRPYEQYF,TGTGCCAGCAGCTTGTCGTGGGGGCGCCCGTACGAGCAGTACTTC
TRBV7-7,TRBJ2-1,NA,TRBD1,CASSSNRDSNEQFF,TGTGCCAGCAGCTCAAACCGGGACAGCAATGAGCAGTTCTTC
TRBV5-1,TRBJ2-5,NA,NA,CASSLEVREFQETQYF,TGCGCCAGCAGCTTGGAAGTCAGGGAGTTCCAAGAGACCCAGTACTTC
TRBV6-5,TRBJ2-3,NA,TRBD2,CASSSPGLAGLYTDTQYF,TGTGCCAGCAGTTCACCGGGACTAGCGGGGTTATACACAGATACGCAGTATTTT
TRBV7-2,TRBJ2-5,NA,NA,CASSLGVGGVQETQYF,TGTGCCAGCAGCTTAGGGGTTGGCGGGGTCCAAGAGACCCAGTACTTC
TRBV7-9,TRBJ2-1,NA,NA,CASSLDLF,TGTGCCAGCAGCTTAGACCTCTTC
TRBV9,TRBJ1-1,NA,NA,CASSAPGHPSTEAFF,TGTGCCAGCAGCGCCCCCGGTCATCCGAGCACTGAAGCTTTCTTT